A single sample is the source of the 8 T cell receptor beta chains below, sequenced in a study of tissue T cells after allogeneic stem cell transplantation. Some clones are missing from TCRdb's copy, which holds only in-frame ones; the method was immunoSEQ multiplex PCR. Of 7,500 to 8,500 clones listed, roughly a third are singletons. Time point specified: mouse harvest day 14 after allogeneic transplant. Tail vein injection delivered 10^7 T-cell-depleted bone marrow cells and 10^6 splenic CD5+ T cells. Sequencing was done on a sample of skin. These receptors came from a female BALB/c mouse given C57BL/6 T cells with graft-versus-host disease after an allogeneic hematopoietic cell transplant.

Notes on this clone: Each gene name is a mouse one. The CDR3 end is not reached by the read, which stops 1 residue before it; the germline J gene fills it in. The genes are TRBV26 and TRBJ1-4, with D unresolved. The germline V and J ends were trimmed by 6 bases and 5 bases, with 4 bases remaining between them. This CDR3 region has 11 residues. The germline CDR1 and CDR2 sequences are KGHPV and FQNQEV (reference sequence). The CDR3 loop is CASRKNERLFF. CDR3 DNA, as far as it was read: TGTGCCAGCAGAAAGAACGAAAGATTATTT.

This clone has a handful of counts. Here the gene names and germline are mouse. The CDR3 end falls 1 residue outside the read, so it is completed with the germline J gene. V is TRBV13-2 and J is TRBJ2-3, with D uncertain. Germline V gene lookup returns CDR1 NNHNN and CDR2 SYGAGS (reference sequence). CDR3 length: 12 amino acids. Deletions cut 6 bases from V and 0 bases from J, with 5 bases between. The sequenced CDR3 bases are TGTGCCAGCGAGCACAGTGCAGAAACGCTGTAT. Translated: CASEHSAETLY. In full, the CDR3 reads CASEHSAETLYF.

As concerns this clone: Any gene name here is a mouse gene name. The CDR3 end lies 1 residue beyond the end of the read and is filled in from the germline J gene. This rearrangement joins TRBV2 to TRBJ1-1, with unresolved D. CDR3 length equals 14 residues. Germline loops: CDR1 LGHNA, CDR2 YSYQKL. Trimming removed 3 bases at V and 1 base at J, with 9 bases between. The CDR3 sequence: CASSHPGKNTEVFF. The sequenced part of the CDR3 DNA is TGTGCCAGCAGCCACCCCGGGAAAAACACAGAAGTCTTC. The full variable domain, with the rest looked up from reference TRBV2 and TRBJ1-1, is DPKIIQKPKYLVAVTGSEKILICEQYLGHNAMYWYRQSAKKPLEFMFSYSYQKLMDNQTASSRFQPQSSKKNHLDLQITALKPDDSATYFCASSHPGKNTEVFFGKGTRLTVV.

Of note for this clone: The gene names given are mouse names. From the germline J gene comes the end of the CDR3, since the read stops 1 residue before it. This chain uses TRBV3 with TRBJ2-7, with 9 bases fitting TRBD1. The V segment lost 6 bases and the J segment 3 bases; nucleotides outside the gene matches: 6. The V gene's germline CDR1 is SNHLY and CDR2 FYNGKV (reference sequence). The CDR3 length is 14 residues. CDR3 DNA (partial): TGTGCCAGCAGTCTTCGACAGGGGGGCTATGAACAGTAC. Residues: CASSLRQGGYEQY. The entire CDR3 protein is CASSLRQGGYEQYF.

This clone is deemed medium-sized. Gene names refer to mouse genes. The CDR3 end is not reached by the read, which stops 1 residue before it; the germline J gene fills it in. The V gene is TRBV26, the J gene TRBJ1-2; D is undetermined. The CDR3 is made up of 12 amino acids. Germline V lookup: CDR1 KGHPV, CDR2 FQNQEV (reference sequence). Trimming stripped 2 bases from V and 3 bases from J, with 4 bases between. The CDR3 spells CASSLGDSDYTF. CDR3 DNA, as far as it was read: TGTGCCAGCAGTCTGGGGGACTCCGACTACACC.

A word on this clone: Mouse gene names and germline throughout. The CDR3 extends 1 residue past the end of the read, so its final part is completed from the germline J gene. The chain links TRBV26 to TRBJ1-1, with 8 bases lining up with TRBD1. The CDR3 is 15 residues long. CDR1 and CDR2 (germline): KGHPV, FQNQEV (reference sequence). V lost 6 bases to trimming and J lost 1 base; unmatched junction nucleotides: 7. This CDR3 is CASSRQGRGNTEVFF. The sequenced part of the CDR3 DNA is TGTGCCAGCAGCCGACAGGGGAGGGGAAACACAGAAGTCTTC.

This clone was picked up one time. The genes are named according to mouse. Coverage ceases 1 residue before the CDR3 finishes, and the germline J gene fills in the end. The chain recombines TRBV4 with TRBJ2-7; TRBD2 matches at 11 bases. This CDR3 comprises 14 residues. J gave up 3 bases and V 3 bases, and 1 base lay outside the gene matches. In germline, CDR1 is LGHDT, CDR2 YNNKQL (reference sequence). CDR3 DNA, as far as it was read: TGTGCCAGCAGCTACGGGACTGGGGGCTATGAACAGTAC. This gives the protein CASSYGTGGYEQY. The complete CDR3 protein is CASSYGTGGYEQYF.

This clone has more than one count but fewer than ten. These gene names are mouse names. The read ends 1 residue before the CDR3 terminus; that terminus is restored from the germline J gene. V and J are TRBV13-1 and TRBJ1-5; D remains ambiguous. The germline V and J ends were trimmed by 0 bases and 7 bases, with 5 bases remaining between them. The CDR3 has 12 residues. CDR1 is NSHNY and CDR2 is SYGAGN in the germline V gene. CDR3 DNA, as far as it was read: TGTGCCAGCAGTGATGGAGAGCAGGCTCCGCTT. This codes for CASSDGEQAPL. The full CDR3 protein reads CASSDGEQAPLF.